This TCR beta chain came from a study of blood T cell repertoires in COVID-19. At the level of the study: The United States, Italy and Spain supplied acute and convalescent COVID-19 samples. T cells, B-cell-depleted T cells, or PBMCs supplied cDNA or gDNA.

Original data processing: From reference gene primer amplification, estimates of nucleated cell counts were derived. The method was immunoSEQ multiplex PCR; TCRdb's version includes in-frame clones alone and lacks a portion of them. From that table come the V and J calls and clone size; the DNA was used to work out D and trimming. The sample includes 84,000 or so clones, about 77% of them seen just once. The J segment lost 8 bases and the V segment lost 1 base, leaving 1 base of the junction unmatched. This CDR3 is 13 amino acids long. This TCR was sampled from a man aged 65-85 years with COVID-19, enrolled during active disease. The sequenced sample consisted of peripheral blood. V gene TRBV12-3 or TRBV12-4 combines with J gene TRBJ2-4; 8 bases are shared with TRBD1. The CDR3 nucleotides are TGTGCCAGCAGTTTAGACAGGGGGGACATTCAGTACTTC. Protein: CASSLDRGDIQYF.